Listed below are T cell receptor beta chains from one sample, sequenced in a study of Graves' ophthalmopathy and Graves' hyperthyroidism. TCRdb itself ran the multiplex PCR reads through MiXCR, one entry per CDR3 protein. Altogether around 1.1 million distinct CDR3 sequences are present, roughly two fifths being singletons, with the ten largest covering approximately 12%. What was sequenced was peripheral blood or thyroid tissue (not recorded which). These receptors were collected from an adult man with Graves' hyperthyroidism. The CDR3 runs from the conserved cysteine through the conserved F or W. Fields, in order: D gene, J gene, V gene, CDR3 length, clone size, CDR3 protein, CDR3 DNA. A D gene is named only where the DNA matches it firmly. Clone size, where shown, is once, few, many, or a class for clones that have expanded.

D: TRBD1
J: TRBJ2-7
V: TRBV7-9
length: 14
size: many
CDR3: CASSVPGQFYEQYF
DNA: TGTGCCAGCAGCGTACCGGGACAGTTTTACGAGCAGTACTTC

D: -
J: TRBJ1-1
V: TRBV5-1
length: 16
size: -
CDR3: CASSFEGLGMNTEAFF
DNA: TGCGCCAGCAGCTTTGAAGGGTTGGGGATGAACACTGAAGCTTTCTTT

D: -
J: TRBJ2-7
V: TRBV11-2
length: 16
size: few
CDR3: CASSLGRGGVLYEQYF
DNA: TGTGCCAGCAGCTTAGGAAGAGGAGGGGTACTTTACGAGCAGTACTTC

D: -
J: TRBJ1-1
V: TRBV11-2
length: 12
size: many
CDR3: CASSGTDGEAFF
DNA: TGTGCCAGCAGCGGGACGGACGGGGAAGCTTTCTTT

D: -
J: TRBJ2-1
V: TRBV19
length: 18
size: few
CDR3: CASSVRGGEWFSYNEQFF
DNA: TGTGCCAGTAGTGTAAGAGGGGGGGAATGGTTTAGCTACAATGAGCAGTTCTTC

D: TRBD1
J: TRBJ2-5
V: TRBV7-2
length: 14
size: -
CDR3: CASSLWTGTETQYF
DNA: TGTGCCAGCAGCTTATGGACAGGGACAGAGACCCAGTACTTC

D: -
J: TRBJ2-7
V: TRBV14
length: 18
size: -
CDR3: CASSQEFAVGGNFYEQYF
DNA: TGTGCCAGCAGCCAAGAATTTGCCGTTGGAGGGAATTTCTACGAGCAGTACTTC

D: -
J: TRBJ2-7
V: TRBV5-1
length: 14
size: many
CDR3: CASSLTGNGVEQYF
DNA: TGCGCCAGCAGCTTGACAGGGAATGGAGTCGAGCAGTACTTC

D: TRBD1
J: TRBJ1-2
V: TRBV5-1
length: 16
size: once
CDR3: CASSLVGTAANYGYTF
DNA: TGCGCCAGCAGCTTGGTCGGGACAGCCGCTAACTATGGCTACACCTTC

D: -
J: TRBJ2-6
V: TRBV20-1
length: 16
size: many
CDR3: CSAPIRSGSGANVLTF
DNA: TGCAGTGCTCCGATTCGGAGTGGCTCTGGGGCCAACGTCCTGACTTTC